This TCR beta chain was observed in a study of a mutant IDH1 vaccine in newly diagnosed glioma. Across the whole study: Treated patients comprised approximately 60% males and 37.5% females, mean age approximately 42 years. Beforehand, treatment had been radiotherapy, temozolomide, or both; the majority received both.

The CDR3 has 16 residues. CDR1 is SGHAT and CDR2 is FQNNGV in the germline V gene. Deletions cut 4 bases from V and 0 bases from J, with 14 bases between. Overall study results and limits: Top peripheral T cell clonotype shifts appeared unrelated to pseudoprogression.

This table comes from immunoSEQ multiplex PCR, and its TCRdb copy is limited to in-frame clones, with some not included. The sample yields about 69,000 clones, approximately 83% seen once. Time point here: baseline, week 1 (first vaccination visit). Treatment here: pre-vaccination baseline after standard-of-care therapy. The study enrolled donors with new WHO grade 3 or 4 IDH1-mutant, ATRX-lost astrocytomas. Turning to this clone: What it binds is unknown.

This clonotype was obtained from a man aged 25-40 years with glioma. Sequenced material: PBMCs, taken from a glioma patient treated with radiotherapy, temozolomide or both. This chain links TRBV11-2 with TRBJ2-3; no definite D call. CDR3 region: CASSSHGRASTDTQYF. DNA for the CDR3: TGTGCCAGCAGCTCCCACGGCCGGGCGAGCACAGATACGCAGTATTTT.